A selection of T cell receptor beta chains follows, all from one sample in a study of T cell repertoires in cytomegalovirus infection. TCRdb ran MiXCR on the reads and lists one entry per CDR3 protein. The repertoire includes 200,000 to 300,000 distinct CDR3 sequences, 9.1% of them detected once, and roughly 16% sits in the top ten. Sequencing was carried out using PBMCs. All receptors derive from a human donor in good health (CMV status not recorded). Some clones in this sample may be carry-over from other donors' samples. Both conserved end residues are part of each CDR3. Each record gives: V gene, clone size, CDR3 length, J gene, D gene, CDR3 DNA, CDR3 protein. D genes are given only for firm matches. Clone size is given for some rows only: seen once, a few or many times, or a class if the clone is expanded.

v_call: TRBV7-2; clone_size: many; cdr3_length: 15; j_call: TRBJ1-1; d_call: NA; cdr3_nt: TGTGCCAGCAGGCGAGAGGGGGGTCGGAACACTGAAGCTTTCTTT; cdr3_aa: CASRREGGRNTEAFF
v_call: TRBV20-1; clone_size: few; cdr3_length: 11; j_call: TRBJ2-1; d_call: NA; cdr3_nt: TGCAGTGGATTAGAGGTAAATGAGCAGTTCTTC; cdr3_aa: CSGLEVNEQFF
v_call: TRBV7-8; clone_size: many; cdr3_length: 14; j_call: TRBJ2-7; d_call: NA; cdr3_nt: TGTGCCAGCAGCTCCAAACCAGGGTCCTACGAGCAGTACTTC; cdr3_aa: CASSSKPGSYEQYF
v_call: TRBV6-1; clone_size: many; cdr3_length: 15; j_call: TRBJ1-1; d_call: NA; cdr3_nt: TGTGCCAGCTCAAGTCCGGGCCGGGGAGGGACTGAAGCTTTCTTT; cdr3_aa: CASSSPGRGGTEAFF
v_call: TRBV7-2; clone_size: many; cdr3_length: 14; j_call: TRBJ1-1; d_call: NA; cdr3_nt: TGTGCCAGCAGCTTAAGAGCTCTTAACACTGAAGCTTTCTTT; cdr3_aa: CASSLRALNTEAFF
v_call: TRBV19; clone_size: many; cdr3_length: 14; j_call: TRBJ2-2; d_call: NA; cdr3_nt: TGTGCCAGTAGTATAGGAGGTGTTGGCGGGGAGCTGTTTTTT; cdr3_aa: CASSIGGVGGELFF
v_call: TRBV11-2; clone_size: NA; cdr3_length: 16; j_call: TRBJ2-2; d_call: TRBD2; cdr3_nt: TGTGCCAGCAGCGCTCGGACTAGTTCGAACACCGGGGAGCTGTTTTTT; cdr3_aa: CASSARTSSNTGELFF
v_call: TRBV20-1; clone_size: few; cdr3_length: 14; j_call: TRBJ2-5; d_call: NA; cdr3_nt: TGCAGTGCCCAGAGGGCTAGCGCCGAAGAGACCCAGTACTTC; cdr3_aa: CSAQRASAEETQYF
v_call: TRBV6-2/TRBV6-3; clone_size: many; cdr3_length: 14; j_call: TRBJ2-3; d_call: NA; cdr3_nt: TGTGCCAGCAGTTACCACGGGGGCACAGATACGCAGTATTTT; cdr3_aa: CASSYHGGTDTQYF
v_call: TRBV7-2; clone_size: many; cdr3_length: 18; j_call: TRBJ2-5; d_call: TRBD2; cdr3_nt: TGTGCCAGCAGCTTAGCTAGCGGGGGGGGTCGGAAACAAGAGACCCAGTACTTC; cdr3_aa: CASSLASGGGRKQETQYF
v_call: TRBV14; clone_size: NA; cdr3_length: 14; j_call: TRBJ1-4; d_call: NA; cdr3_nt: TGTGCCAGCAGCCCCCTTGGAGCAAATGAAAAACTGTTTTTT; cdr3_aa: CASSPLGANEKLFF
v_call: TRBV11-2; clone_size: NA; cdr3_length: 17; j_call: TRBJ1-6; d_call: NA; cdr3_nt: TGTGCCAACAGCTTTTCAGGGCAGAGCTCCTATAATTCACCCCTCCACTTT; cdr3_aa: CANSFSGQSSYNSPLHF
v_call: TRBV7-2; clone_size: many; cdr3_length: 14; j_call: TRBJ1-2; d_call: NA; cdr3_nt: TGTGCCAGCAGCTTAGAACCCTTGGGGGTGAGCTACACCTTC; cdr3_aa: CASSLEPLGVSYTF
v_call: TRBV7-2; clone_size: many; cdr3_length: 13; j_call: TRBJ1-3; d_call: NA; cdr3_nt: TGTGCCAGCAGCCGAAACCAGGGGAACACCATATATTTT; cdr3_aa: CASSRNQGNTIYF
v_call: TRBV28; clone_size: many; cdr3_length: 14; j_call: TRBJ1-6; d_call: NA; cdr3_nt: TGTGCCAGCAGTTTAGGTACAGTCAATTCACCCCTCCACTTT; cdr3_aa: CASSLGTVNSPLHF
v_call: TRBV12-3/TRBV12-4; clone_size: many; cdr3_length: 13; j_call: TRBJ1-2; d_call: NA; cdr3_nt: TGTGCCAGCAGCTTAGGAGCAGGGAATGGCTACACCTTC; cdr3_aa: CASSLGAGNGYTF
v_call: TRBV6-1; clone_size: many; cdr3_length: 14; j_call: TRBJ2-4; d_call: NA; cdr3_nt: TGTGCCAGCAGCTCGGGAGCCCGAAGGTCCATTCAGTACTTC; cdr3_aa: CASSSGARRSIQYF
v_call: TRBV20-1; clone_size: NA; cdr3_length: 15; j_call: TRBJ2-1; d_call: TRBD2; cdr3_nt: TGCAGTGCTAGGAGCGGGAGGGGATCCTACAATGAGCAGTTCTTC; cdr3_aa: CSARSGRGSYNEQFF
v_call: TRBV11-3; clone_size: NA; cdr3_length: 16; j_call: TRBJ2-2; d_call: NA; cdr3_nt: TGTGCCAGCAGCTTTAGCGGCCAGTCGAACACCGGGGAGCTGTTTTTT; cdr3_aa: CASSFSGQSNTGELFF
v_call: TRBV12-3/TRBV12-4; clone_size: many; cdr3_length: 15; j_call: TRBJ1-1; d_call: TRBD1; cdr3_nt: TGTGCCAGCAGGCCCCACGGACAGGGGAACACTGAAGCTTTCTTT; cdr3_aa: CASRPHGQGNTEAFF
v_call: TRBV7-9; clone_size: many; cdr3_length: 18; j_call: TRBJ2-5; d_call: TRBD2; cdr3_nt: TGTGCCAGCAGCCATGCGGGACTAGCGGGAGCCGGACAAGAGACCCAGTACTTC; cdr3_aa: CASSHAGLAGAGQETQYF
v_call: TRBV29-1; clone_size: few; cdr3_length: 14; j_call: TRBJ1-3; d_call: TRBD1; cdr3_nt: TGCAGCGTTGCTACAGGGGGCTCTGGAAACACCATATATTTT; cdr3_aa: CSVATGGSGNTIYF
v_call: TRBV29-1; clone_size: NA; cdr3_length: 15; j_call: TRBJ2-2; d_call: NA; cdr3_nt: TGCAGCGTTGAAGATCGAAGAGGGGCCCCCGGGGAGCTGTTTTTT; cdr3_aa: CSVEDRRGAPGELFF
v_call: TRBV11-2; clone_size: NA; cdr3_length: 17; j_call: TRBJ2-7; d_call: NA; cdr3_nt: TGTGCCAGCAGCTTGGGGAGACAGCTATCAAGCACCTACGAGCAGTACTTC; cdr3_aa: CASSLGRQLSSTYEQYF
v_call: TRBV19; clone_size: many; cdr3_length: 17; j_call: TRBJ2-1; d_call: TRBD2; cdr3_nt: TGTGCCAGTAGTATAGTCTGGGCGTCTAGCGGGTACAATGAGCAGTTCTTC; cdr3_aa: CASSIVWASSGYNEQFF
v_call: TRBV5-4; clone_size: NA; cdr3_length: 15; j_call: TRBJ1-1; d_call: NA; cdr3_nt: TGTGCCAGCAGCTCGGGAACCTGGGGGGAGGCTGAAGCTTTCTTT; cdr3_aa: CASSSGTWGEAEAFF
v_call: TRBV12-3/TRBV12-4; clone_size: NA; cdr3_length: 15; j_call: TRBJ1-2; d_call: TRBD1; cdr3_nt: TGTGCCAGCAGACATTCCGACCGGGACAGCTATGGCTACACCTTC; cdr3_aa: CASRHSDRDSYGYTF
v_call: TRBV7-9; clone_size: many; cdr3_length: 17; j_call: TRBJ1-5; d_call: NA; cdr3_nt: TGTGCCAGCAGCTTAGAGCTGACAGGACTTAGCAATCAGCCCCAGCATTTT; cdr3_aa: CASSLELTGLSNQPQHF
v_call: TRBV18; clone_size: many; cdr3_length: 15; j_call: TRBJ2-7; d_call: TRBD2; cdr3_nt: TGTGCCAGCTCACCAGAGGGCGGGAGTCCCTACGAGCAGTACTTC; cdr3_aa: CASSPEGGSPYEQYF